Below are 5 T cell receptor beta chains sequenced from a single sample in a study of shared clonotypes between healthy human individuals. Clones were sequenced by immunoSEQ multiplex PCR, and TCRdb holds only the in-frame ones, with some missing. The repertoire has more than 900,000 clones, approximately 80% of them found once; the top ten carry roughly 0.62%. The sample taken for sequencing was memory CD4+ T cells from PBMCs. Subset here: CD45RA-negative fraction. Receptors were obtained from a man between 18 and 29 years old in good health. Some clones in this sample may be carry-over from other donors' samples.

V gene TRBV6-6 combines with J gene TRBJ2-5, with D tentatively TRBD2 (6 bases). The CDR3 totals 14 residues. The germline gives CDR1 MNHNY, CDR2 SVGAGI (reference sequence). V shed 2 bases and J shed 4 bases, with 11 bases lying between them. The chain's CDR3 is CASSYGGITETQYF. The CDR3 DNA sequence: TGTGCCAGCAGTTACGGGGGGATTACAGAGACCCAGTACTTC.

In nucleotides, the CDR3 is TGTGCCAGCAGTTCGGGGAGGTGGGAGACCCAGTACTTC. It specifies CASSSGRWETQYF. This chain connects TRBV28 to TRBJ2-5; tentative D call: TRBD2 (6 bases). The CDR3 contains 13 residues. Between the trimmed V and J ends, which lost 4 bases and 5 bases, there was a span of 11 bases. The germline V gene encodes CDR1 MDHEN and CDR2 SYDVKM.

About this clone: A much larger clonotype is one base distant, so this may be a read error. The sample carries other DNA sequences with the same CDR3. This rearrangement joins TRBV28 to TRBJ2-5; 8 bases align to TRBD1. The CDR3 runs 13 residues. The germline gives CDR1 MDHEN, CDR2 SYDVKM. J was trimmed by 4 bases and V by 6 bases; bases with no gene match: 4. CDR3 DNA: TGTGCCAGCAGCCTTACAGGGGGAGAGACCCAGTACTTC. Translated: CASSLTGGETQYF.

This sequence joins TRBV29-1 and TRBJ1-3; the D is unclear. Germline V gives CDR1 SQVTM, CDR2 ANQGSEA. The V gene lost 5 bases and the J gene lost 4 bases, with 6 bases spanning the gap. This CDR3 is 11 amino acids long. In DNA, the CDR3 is TGCAGCGTTTTAAAGGGAAACACCATATATTTT. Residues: CSVLKGNTIYF.

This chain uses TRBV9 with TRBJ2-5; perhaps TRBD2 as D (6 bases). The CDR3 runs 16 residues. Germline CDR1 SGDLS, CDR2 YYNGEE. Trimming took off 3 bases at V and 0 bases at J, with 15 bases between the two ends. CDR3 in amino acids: CASSDLGREHQETQYF. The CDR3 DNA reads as TGTGCCAGCAGCGACCTGGGACGGGAGCACCAAGAGACCCAGTACTTC.